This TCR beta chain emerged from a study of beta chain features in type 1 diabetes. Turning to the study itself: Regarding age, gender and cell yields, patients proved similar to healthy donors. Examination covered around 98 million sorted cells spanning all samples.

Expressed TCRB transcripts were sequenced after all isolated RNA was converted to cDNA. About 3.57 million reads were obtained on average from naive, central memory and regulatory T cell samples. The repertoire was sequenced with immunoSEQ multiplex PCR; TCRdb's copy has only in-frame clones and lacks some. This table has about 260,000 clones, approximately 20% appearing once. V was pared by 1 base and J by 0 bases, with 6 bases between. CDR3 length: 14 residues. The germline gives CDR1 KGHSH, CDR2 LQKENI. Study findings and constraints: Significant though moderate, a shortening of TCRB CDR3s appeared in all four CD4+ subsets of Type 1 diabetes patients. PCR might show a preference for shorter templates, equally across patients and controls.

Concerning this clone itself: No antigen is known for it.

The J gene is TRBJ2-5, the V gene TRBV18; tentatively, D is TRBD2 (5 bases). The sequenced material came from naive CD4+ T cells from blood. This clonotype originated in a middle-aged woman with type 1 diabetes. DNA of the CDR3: TGTGCCAGCTCACCACAGAGGGACCAAGAGACCCAGTACTTC. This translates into CASSPQRDQETQYF.